Reported below is one TCR beta chain. The sample comes from a study of T cell responses to AZD1222 COVID-19 vaccine. The CDR3 runs to 14 residues. The V gene's germline CDR1 is SGHRS and CDR2 YFSETQ. Trimming removed 5 bases at V and 0 bases at J, with 11 bases between. Clones were read by immunoSEQ multiplex PCR, and TCRdb kept only the in-frame ones, dropping some. The sample records some 90,000 clones, 80% to 90% being singletons. This receptor was identified in an adult in good health. The V call is TRBV5-1, the J call TRBJ1-1; D call uncertain. The material was peripheral blood, obtained on day 0 of AZD1222 vaccination. CDR3 DNA sequence: TGCGCCAGCAGACGGACGGCCATGAACACTGAAGCTTTCTTT. Translated, it gives CASRRTAMNTEAFF.